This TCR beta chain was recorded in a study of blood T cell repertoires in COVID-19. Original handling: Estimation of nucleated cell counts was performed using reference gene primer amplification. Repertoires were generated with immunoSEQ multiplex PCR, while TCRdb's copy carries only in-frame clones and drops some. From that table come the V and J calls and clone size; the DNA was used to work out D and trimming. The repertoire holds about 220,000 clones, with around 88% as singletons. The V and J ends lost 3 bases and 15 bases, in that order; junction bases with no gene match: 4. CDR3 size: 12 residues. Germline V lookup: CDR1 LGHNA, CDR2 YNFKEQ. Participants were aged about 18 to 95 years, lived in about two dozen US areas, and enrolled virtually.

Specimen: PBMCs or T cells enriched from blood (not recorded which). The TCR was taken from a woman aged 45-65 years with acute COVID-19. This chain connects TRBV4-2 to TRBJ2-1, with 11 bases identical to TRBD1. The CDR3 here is CASSQEGQGAFF. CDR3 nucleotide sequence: TGTGCCAGCAGCCAGGAAGGACAGGGGGCGTTCTTC.